This section outlines one T cell receptor beta chain sequence together with its context. TCRdb keeps only in-frame clones here, not all; method: immunoSEQ multiplex PCR. The data show hundreds of thousands of clones, approximately 90% seen once. The sample originates from a study of blood T cell repertoires in COVID-19. Germline lookup yields CDR1 LGHDT and CDR2 YNNKEL (reference sequence). This CDR3 has 15 residues. Trimming shortened V by 4 bases and J by 0 bases, and 12 bases separated the two germline ends. This TCR derives from a man younger than 40 who had recovered from COVID-19. Input material: PBMCs or T cells enriched from blood (not recorded which). The V and J genes are TRBV3-1 (or the pseudogene TRBV3-2) and TRBJ1-1; D unclear. The CDR3: CASSPNWELNTEAFF. CDR3 in DNA: TGTGCCAGCAGCCCCAACTGGGAGCTGAACACTGAAGCTTTCTTT.